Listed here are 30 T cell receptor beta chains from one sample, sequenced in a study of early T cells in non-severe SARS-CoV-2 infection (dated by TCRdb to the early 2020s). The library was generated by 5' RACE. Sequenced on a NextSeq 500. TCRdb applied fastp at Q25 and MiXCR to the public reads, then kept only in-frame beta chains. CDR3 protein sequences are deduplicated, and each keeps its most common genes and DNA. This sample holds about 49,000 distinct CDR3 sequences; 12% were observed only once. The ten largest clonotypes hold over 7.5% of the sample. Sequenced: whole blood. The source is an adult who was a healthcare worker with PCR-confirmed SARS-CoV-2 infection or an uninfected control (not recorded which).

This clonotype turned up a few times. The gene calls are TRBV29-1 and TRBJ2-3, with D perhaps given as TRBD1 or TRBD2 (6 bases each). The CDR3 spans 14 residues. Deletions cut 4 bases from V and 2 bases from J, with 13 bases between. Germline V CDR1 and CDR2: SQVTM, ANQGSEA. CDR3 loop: CSVGFGGLTDTQYF. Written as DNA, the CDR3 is TGCAGCGTTGGGTTCGGGGGCCTCACAGATACGCAGTATTTT.

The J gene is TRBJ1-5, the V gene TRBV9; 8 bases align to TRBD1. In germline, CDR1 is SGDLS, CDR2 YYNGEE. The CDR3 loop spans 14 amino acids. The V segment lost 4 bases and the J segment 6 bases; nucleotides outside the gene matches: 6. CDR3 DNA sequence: TGTGCCAGCAGCTCGGACAGGGAGGGTCAGCCCCAGCATTTT. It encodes CASSSDREGQPQHF.

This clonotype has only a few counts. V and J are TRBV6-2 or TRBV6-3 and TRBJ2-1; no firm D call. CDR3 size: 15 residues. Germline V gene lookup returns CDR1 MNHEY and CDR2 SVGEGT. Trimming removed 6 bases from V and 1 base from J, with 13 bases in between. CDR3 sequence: CASSPWRVSYNEQFF. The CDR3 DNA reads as TGTGCCAGCAGCCCCTGGCGCGTATCCTACAATGAGCAGTTCTTC.

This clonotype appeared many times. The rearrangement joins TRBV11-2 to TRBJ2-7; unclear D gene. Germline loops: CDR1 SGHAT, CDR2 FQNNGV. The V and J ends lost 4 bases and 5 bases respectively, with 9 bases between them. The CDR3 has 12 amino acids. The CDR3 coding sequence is TGTGCCAGCAGCTCGCGACTGGACGAGCAGTACTTC. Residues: CASSSRLDEQYF.

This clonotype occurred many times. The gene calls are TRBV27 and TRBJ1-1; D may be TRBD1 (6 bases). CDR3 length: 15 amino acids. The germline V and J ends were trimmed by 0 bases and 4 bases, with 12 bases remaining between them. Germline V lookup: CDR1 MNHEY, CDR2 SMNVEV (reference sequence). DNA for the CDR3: TGTGCCAGCAGTTTATCGAGTGGGGGCTTCACTGAAGCTTTCTTT. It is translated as CASSLSSGGFTEAFF.

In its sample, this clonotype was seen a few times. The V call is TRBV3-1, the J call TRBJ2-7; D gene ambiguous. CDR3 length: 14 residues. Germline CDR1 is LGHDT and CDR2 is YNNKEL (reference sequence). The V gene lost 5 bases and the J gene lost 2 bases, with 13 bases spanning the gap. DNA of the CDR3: TGTGCCAGCAGCTCCTCCCGGCCGGCCTACGAGCAGTACTTC. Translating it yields CASSSSRPAYEQYF.

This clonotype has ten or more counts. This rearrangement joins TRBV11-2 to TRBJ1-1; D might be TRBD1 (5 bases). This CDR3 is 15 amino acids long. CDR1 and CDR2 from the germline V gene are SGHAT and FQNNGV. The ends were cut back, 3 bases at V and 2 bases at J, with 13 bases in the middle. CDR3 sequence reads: CASSLWGPRNTEAFF. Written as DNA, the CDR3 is TGTGCCAGCAGCTTGTGGGGACCGCGAAACACTGAAGCTTTCTTT.

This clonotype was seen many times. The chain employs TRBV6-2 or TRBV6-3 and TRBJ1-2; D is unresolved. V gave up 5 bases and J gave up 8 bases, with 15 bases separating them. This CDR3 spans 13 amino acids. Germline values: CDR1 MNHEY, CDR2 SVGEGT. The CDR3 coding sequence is TGTGCCAGCAGTCCCCCGGGAGCAGTCGGCTACACCTTC. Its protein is CASSPPGAVGYTF.

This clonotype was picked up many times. CDR3 sequence (DNA): TGTGCCACCAGTGATTCCGGGACTAGACCAGATACGCAGTATTTT. Its protein is CATSDSGTRPDTQYF. This chain connects TRBV24-1 to TRBJ2-3; 8 bases line up with TRBD2. V gave up 2 bases and J gave up 4 bases; unmatched junction bases: 4. The CDR3 consists of 15 residues. Germline assignment: CDR1 KGHDR and CDR2 SFDVKD.

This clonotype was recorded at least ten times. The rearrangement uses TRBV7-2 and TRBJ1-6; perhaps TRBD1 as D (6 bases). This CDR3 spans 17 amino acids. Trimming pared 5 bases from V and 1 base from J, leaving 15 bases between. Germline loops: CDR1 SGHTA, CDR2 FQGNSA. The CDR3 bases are TGTGCCAGCAGCCTGAGGCGGGGGCTTTCCTATAATTCACCCCTCCACTTT. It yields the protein CASSLRRGLSYNSPLHF.

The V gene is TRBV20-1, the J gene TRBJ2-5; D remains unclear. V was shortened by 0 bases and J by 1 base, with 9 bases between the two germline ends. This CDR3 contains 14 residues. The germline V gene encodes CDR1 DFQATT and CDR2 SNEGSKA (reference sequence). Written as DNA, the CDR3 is TGCAGTGCTAGAGATCTCCCAGGCCAAGAGACCCAGTACTTC. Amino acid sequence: CSARDLPGQETQYF.

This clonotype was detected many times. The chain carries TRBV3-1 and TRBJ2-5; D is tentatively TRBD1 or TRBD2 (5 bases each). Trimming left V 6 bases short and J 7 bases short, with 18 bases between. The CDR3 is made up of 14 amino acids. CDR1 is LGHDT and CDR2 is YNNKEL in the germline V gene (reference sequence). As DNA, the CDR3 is TGTGCCAGCAGAATGGGACCCGATCCCGGGACCCAGTACTTC. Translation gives CASRMGPDPGTQYF.

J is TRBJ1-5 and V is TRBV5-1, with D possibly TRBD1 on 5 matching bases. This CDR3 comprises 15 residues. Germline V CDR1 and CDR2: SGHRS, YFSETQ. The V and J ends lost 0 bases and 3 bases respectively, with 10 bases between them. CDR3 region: CASSLEGAFNQPQHF. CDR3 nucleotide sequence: TGCGCCAGCAGCTTGGAAGGGGCCTTCAATCAGCCCCAGCATTTT.

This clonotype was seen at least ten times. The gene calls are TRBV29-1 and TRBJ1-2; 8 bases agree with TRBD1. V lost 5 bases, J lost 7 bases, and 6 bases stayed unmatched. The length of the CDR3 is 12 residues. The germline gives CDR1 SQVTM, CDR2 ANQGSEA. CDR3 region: CSVTGTGIGYTF. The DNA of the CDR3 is TGCAGCGTTACCGGGACAGGAATTGGCTACACCTTC. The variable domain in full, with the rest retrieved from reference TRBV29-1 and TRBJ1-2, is SAVISQKPSRDICQRGTSLTIQCQVDSQVTMMFWYRQQPGQSLTLIATANQGSEATYESGFVIDKFPISRPNLTFSTLTVSNMSPEDSSIYLCSVTGTGIGYTFGSGTRLTVV.

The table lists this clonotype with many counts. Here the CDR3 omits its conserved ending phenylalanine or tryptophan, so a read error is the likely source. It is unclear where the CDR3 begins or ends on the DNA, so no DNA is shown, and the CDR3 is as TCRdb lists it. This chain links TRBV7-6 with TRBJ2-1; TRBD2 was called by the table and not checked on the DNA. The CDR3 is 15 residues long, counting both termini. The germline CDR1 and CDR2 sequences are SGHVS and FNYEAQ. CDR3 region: CASSSTGTSGRKVSP.

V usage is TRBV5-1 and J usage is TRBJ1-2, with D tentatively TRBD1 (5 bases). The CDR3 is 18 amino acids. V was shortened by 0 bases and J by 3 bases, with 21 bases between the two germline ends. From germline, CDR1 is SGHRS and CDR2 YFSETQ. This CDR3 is CASSLEGTLVRDDYGYTF. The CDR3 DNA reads TGCGCCAGCAGCTTGGAGGGCACTTTAGTCCGGGACGACTATGGCTACACCTTC.

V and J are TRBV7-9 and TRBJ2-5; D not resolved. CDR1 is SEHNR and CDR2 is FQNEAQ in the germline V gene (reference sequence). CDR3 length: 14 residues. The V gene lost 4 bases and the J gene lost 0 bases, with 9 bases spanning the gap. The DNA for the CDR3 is TGTGCCAGCAGCTCGCTAAGTTACCAAGAGACCCAGTACTTC. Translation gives CASSSLSYQETQYF.

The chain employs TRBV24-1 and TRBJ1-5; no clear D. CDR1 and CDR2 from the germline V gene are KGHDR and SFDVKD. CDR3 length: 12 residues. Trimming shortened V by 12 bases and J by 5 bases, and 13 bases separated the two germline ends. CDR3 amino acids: CAASDGDQPQHF. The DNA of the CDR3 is TGTGCCGCCTCGGACGGCGATCAGCCCCAGCATTTT.

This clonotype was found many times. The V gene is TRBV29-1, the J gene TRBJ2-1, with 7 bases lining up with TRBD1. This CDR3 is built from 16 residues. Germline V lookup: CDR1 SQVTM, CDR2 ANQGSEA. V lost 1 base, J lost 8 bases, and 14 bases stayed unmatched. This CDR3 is CSVEGVWGTESDEQFF. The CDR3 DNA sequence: TGCAGCGTTGAAGGCGTATGGGGGACAGAGAGCGATGAGCAGTTCTTC.

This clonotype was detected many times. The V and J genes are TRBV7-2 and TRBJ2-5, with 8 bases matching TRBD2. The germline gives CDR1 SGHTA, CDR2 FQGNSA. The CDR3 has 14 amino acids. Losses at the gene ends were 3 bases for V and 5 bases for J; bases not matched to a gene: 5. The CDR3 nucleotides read TGTGCCAGCAGCTTGGCGGGAGGACGCGAGACCCAGTACTTC. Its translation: CASSLAGGRETQYF.

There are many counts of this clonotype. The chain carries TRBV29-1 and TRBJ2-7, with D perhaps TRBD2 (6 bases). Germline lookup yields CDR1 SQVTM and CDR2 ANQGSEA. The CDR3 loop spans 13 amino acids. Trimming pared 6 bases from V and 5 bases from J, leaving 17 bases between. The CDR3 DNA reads TGCAGCGTAAGTCCCCGGCGGGGCGACGAGCAGTACTTC. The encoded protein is CSVSPRRGDEQYF.

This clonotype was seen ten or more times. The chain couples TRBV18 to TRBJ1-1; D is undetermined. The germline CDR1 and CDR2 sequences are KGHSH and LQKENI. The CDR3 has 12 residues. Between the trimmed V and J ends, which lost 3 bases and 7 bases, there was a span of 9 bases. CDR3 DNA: TGTGCCAGCTCACCGACGGGTTTTGAAGCTTTCTTT. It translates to CASSPTGFEAFF.

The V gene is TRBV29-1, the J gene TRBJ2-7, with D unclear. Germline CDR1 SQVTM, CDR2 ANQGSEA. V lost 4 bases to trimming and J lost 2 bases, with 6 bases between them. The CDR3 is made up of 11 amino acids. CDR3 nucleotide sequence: TGCAGCGTTGCGGAGACCTACGAGCAGTACTTC. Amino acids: CSVAETYEQYF.

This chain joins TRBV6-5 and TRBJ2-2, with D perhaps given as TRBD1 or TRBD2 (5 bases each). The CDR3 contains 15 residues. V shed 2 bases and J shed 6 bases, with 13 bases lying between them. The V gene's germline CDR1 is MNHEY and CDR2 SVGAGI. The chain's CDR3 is CASSYRVGGSGELFF. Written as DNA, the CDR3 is TGTGCCAGCAGTTACCGGGTTGGGGGATCCGGGGAGCTGTTTTTT.

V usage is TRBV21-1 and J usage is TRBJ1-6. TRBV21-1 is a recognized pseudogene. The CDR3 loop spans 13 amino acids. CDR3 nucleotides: TGTGCCAGCGCGGGAGGGGGTTGTGCACCCCTCCACTTT. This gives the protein CASAGGGCAPLHF.

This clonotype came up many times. CDR3 region: CASSLDEGVDEQFF. CDR3 nucleotide sequence: TGTGCCAGCAGCTTAGACGAAGGGGTCGATGAGCAGTTCTTC. The rearrangement uses TRBV7-9 and TRBJ2-1, with TRBD1 as a possible D gene (5 bases). With 1 base removed from V and 8 bases from J, the gap between germline ends came to 12 bases. The CDR3 consists of 14 residues. Germline-derived CDR1 and CDR2 are SEHNR and FQNEAQ (reference sequence). Complete variable domain (other parts from reference TRBV7-9 and TRBJ2-1): DTGVSQNPRHKITKRGQNVTFRCDPISEHNRLYWYRQTLGQGPEFLTYFQNEAQLEKSRLLSDRFSAERPKGSFSTLEIQRTEQGDSAMYLCASSLDEGVDEQFFGPGTRLTVL.

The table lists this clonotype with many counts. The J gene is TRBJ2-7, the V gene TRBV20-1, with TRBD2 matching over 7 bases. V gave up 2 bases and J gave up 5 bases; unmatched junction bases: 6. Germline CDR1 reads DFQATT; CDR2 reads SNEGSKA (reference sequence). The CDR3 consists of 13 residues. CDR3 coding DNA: TGCAGTGCTAGAAGGCGGGAGCTTAACGAGCAGTACTTC. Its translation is CSARRRELNEQYF.

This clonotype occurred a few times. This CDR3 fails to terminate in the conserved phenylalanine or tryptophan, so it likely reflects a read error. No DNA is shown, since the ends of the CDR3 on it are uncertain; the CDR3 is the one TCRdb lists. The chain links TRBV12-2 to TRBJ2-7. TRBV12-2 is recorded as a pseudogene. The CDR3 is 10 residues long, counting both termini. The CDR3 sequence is CASRSLPRSS.

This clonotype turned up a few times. CDR3 sequence (DNA): TGCAGTGCCCCCCGGTGGGGTAGCACAGATACGCAGTATTTT. Its protein is CSAPRWGSTDTQYF. This chain joins TRBV20-1 and TRBJ2-3; D remains unclear. Trimming cost V 6 bases and J 0 bases, with 13 bases left between them. CDR3 size: 14 residues. In germline, CDR1 is DFQATT, CDR2 SNEGSKA (reference sequence).

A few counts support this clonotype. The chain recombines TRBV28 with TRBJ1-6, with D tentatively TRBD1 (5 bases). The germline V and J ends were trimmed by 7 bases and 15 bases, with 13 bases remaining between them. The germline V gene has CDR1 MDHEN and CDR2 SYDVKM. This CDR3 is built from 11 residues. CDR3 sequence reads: CASNLPGLLHF. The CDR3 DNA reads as TGTGCCAGCAACCTACCGGGACTCCTCCACTTT.